Presented here are 21 T cell receptor beta chains from one specimen sequenced in a study of blood T cell repertoires in COVID-19. The protocol was immunoSEQ multiplex PCR, while the TCRdb copy is restricted to in-frame clones and leaves out a portion. In the table there are about 210,000 clones, about four fifths of which are singletons. Sequencing input: peripheral blood. The receptors were sampled from a woman aged 40-49 years with active or convalescent COVID-19.

The V gene is TRBV19, the J gene TRBJ2-5, with 7 positions matching TRBD1. Germline loops: CDR1 LNHDA, CDR2 SQIVND (reference sequence). This CDR3 comprises 14 residues. V was clipped by 2 bases and J by 2 bases; unmatched bases: 2. The CDR3 protein is CASSIRGQQETQYF. The CDR3 region has the DNA TGTGCCAGTAGTATAAGGGGACAGCAAGAGACCCAGTACTTC.

This chain joins TRBV7-2 and TRBJ1-2, with 9 positions matching TRBD1. Trimming removed 6 bases from V and 4 bases from J; junction bases left unmatched: 12. The germline V gene encodes CDR1 SGHTA and CDR2 FQGNSA. The CDR3 consists of 16 residues. This CDR3 reads CASRPSTGGLVYGYTF. CDR3 sequence (DNA): TGTGCCAGCAGACCCTCTACAGGGGGCCTGGTCTATGGCTACACCTTC.

The V gene is TRBV6-5, the J gene TRBJ1-2; D gene unclear. Trimming stripped 2 bases from V and 3 bases from J, with 13 bases between. The CDR3 runs 15 residues. The germline CDR1 and CDR2 sequences are MNHEY and SVGAGI. The CDR3 region is CASSYPWGEDYGYTF. The CDR3 DNA follows: TGTGCCAGCAGTTACCCGTGGGGAGAAGACTATGGCTACACCTTC.

The V and J genes are TRBV28 and TRBJ1-6, with 10 bases that match TRBD1. Unmatched junction bases numbered 8, after V lost 5 bases and J lost 7 bases. The CDR3 covers 16 residues. CDR1 and CDR2 from the germline V gene are MDHEN and SYDVKM. CDR3 amino acids: CASSPVGTGVNSPLHF. The CDR3 nucleotides read TGTGCCAGCAGTCCTGTCGGGACAGGGGTGAATTCACCCCTCCACTTT.

This CDR3 reads CASSSPVASGGADTQYF. The CDR3 DNA sequence: TGTGCCAGCAGTTCGCCGGTGGCGAGCGGGGGTGCAGATACGCAGTATTTT. The gene calls are TRBV27 and TRBJ2-3; 8 bases match TRBD2. The CDR3 is 17 residues long. The germline V gene has CDR1 MNHEY and CDR2 SMNVEV (reference sequence). Trimming removed 4 bases from V and 4 bases from J; junction bases left unmatched: 13.

The rearrangement joins TRBV3-1 (or the pseudogene TRBV3-2) to TRBJ2-5, with TRBD2 matching 10 bases. The CDR3 spans 15 residues. The germline gives CDR1 LGHDT, CDR2 YNNKEL (reference sequence). The junction had 6 bases not matched to a gene; V was cut back by 3 bases and J by 5 bases. CDR3 region: CASSHQRGGSETQYF. CDR3 nucleotides: TGTGCCAGCAGCCATCAGCGGGGGGGCAGTGAGACCCAGTACTTC.

The V gene is TRBV7-8, the J gene TRBJ1-2; D gene ambiguous. V lost 0 bases, J lost 5 bases, and 10 bases lay in between. CDR1 is SGHVS, CDR2 FQNEAQ, per germline. CDR3 length: 14 amino acids. The chain's CDR3 is CASSLAPALYGYTF. The DNA of the CDR3 is TGTGCCAGCAGCTTAGCTCCTGCCCTATATGGCTACACCTTC.

This clone has just one count. Other DNA sequences within the sample encode an identical CDR3. The V and J genes are TRBV3-1 (or the pseudogene TRBV3-2) and TRBJ1-1; a weak D match, TRBD1 (5 bases). Germline V lookup: CDR1 LGHDT, CDR2 YNNKEL (reference sequence). Trimming took 3 bases from V and 0 from J, leaving 11 bases between them. This CDR3 region has 15 residues. CDR3: CASSQDNTMNTEAFF. Here the CDR3 DNA reads TGTGCCAGCAGCCAGGACAACACGATGAACACTGAAGCTTTCTTT.

The chain employs TRBV24-1 and TRBJ2-1; 12 bases are shared with TRBD2. V lost 4 bases, J lost 12 bases, and 15 bases stayed unmatched. This CDR3 has 17 amino acids. Germline V CDR1 and CDR2: KGHDR, SFDVKD. The DNA for the CDR3 is TGTGCCACCAGTGACCCCGCGGCTAGCGGGAGGGGGGTGGGGCAGTTCTTC. This codes for CATSDPAASGRGVGQFF.

This clone has just one count. The chain employs TRBV7-3 and TRBJ1-1; 7 bases match TRBD1. Germline V gene sequence: CDR1 SGHTA, CDR2 FQGTGA. V trimming: 5 bases; J trimming: 0 bases; junction bases outside the gene matches: 15. This CDR3 has 18 amino acids. The CDR3 region has the DNA TGTGCCAGCAGCCGAACAGGGGTCACCCCTCTCATGAACACTGAAGCTTTCTTT. Translation: CASSRTGVTPLMNTEAFF.

This clone showed up just once. The chain employs TRBV6-5 and TRBJ2-7; TRBD2 is a possible D gene (5 bases). Trimming removed 6 bases at V and 0 bases at J, with 12 bases between. The CDR3 consists of 14 residues. Germline assignment: CDR1 MNHEY and CDR2 SVGAGI. CDR3 DNA: TGTGCCAGCAGCCTGTCGCGGGCCTCCTACGAGCAGTACTTC. Translated, it gives CASSLSRASYEQYF.

Only a few counts were recorded for this clone. The chain couples TRBV28 to TRBJ1-5; 7 bases are shared with TRBD1. J gave up 2 bases and V 5 bases, and 3 bases lay outside the gene matches. The CDR3 has 14 amino acids. Looked up from germline, CDR1 is MDHEN and CDR2 is SYDVKM. This CDR3 is CASSNRGGNQPQHF. For the CDR3, the DNA is TGTGCCAGCAGTAACAGGGGTGGCAATCAGCCCCAGCATTTT. Full variable domain (rest looked up from reference TRBV28 and TRBJ1-5): DVKVTQSSRYLVKRTGEKVFLECVQDMDHENMFWYRQDPGLGLRLIYFSYDVKMKEKGDIPEGYSVSREKKERFSLILESASTNQTSMYLCASSNRGGNQPQHFGDGTRLSIL.

V usage is TRBV18 and J usage is TRBJ1-1; TRBD1 aligns across 7 bases. The ends lost 6 bases at V and 8 bases at J; junction bases unmatched: 6. The germline gives CDR1 KGHSH, CDR2 LQKENI. The CDR3 has 12 residues. The CDR3 DNA reads as TGTGCCAGCTCTCAACCGGGACAGGAAGCTTTCTTT. It codes for CASSQPGQEAFF.

Here the CDR3 reads CAIRLQGTDTQYF. The DNA for the CDR3 is TGTGCCATCAGGCTACAGGGGACAGATACGCAGTATTTT. The V gene is TRBV10-3, the J gene TRBJ2-3, with 7 bases that match TRBD1. The CDR3 has 13 residues. The germline V gene has CDR1 ENHRY and CDR2 SYGVKD. The V and J ends lost 6 bases and 3 bases, in that order; junction bases with no gene match: 3.

The chain combines TRBV4-3 with TRBJ1-1; a possible D gene is TRBD1 (5 bases). Trimming pared 5 bases from V and 1 base from J, leaving 8 bases between. CDR3 length: 13 amino acids. Looked up from germline, CDR1 is LGHNA and CDR2 is YSLEER. CDR3 DNA: TGCGCCAGCAGCACTACAGGGAACACTGAAGCTTTCTTT. It translates to CASSTTGNTEAFF.

The chain couples TRBV4-2 to TRBJ1-1; 7 bases are a match to TRBD1. This CDR3 region has 14 residues. CDR1 is LGHNA and CDR2 is YNFKEQ in the germline V gene. V shed 0 bases and J 3 bases; nucleotides not matched to a gene: 1. CDR3 bases: TGTGCCAGCAGCCAAGATACAGGGGACACTGAAGCTTTCTTT. It specifies CASSQDTGDTEAFF.

The genes are TRBV7-3 and TRBJ2-3; D possibly corresponds to TRBD2 (5 bases). The CDR3 contains 13 residues. V lost 2 bases and J 3 bases, leaving 6 bases between the germline ends. Germline V gives CDR1 SGHTA, CDR2 FQGTGA. CDR3 coding DNA: TGTGCCAGCAGCTTATCGGGGACAGATACGCAGTATTTT. Translated, it gives CASSLSGTDTQYF.

In this sample, this clone turned up a few times. This chain joins TRBV11-2 and TRBJ2-1, with 7 bases fitting TRBD2. The J segment lost 9 bases and the V segment lost 0 bases, leaving 11 bases of the junction unmatched. From germline, CDR1 is SGHAT and CDR2 FQNNGV. This CDR3 is 16 amino acids long. Here the CDR3 reads CASSLDLGGSRIEQFF. Written as DNA, the CDR3 is TGTGCCAGCAGCTTAGATCTCGGCGGGAGTCGGATTGAGCAGTTCTTC.

The V and J genes are TRBV12-3 or TRBV12-4 and TRBJ1-2; 7 bases match TRBD1. This CDR3 spans 12 amino acids. V dropped 6 bases and J dropped 2; count of bases not matched to a gene: 0. CDR3 sequence reads: CASRTGNYGYTF. The CDR3 DNA follows: TGTGCCAGCAGGACAGGGAACTATGGCTACACCTTC.

The chain links TRBV6-2 or TRBV6-3 to TRBJ2-7; TRBD1 matches 7 bases. Trimming took 4 bases from V and 3 from J; bases not matched to a gene: 3. This CDR3 region has 13 residues. Germline CDR1 and CDR2: MNHEY and SVGEGT. The chain's CDR3 is CASSWGQLYEQYF. The CDR3 DNA reads as TGTGCCAGCAGTTGGGGACAGCTCTACGAGCAGTACTTC.

This chain connects TRBV7-3 to TRBJ1-1; D unresolved. Germline CDR1 is SGHTA and CDR2 is FQGTGA. The CDR3 has 15 residues. Trimming shortened V by 4 bases and J by 1 base, and 13 bases separated the two germline ends. CDR3 coding DNA: TGTGCCAGCAGCTCCCAGGCAGGAGGGAACACTGAAGCTTTCTTT. Its protein is CASSSQAGGNTEAFF.